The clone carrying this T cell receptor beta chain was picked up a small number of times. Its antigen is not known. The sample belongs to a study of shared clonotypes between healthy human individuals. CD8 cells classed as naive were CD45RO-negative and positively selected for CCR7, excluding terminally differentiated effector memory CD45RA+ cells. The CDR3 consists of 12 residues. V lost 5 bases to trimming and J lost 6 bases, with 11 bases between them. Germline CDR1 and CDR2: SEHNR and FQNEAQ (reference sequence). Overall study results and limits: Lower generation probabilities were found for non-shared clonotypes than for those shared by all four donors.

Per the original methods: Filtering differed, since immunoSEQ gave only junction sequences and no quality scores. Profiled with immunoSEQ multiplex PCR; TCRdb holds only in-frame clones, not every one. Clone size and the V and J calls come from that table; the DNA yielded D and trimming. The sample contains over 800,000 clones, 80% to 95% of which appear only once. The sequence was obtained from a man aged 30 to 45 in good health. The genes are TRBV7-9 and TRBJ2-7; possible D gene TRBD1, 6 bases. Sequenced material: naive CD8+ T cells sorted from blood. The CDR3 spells CASSDQGREQYF. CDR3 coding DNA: TGTGCCAGCAGCGATCAGGGGCGCGAGCAGTACTTC.